The T cell receptor beta chain described here comes from a study of cytomegalovirus exposure and HLA in healthy donors. Study-wide results and caveats: Reports described diagnosis of cytomegalovirus status by the classifier as highly specific and sensitive. An apparent linkage of common viral pathogens to several of the most significant clusters emerged in a later analysis. Several V segments, TRBV6-2 and TRBV6-3 among them, could not be told apart and were dropped.

The PCR contained 60 Vbeta and 13 Jbeta primers. The assay was immunoSEQ multiplex PCR, and TCRdb's table has in-frame clones only and misses some. The sample contains some 120,000 clones, approximately 17% of which appear only once. To note about this clone: The antigen is undetermined.

This CDR3 has 15 amino acids. V lost 4 bases, J lost 5 bases, and 14 bases lay in between. Germline loops: CDR1 SNHLY, CDR2 FYNNEI. Specimen: PBMCs. The TCR originated in a female donor in good health and CMV-seropositive. The chain recombines TRBV2 with TRBJ1-4, with D maybe TRBD1 (6 bases). The CDR3: CASSGRGTPNEKLFF. The CDR3 DNA reads TGTGCCAGCAGTGGTAGAGGGACACCAAATGAAAAACTGTTTTTT.